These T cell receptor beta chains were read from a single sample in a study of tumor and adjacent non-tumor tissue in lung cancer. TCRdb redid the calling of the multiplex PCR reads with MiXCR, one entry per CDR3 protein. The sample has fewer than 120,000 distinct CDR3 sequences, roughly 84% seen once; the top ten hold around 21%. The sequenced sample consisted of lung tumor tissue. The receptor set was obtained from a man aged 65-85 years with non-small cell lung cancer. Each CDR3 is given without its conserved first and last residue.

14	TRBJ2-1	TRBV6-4	ASSDSALAGEYEQF
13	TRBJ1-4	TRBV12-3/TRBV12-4	VSSVQAGNNKKLF
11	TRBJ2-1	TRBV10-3	ASRDSSYNKQF
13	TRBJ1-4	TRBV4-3	ASSQFQGGSEKLF
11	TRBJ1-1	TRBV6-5	ASSSGLNTKAF
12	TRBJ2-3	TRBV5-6	ASCYRLARDTQY
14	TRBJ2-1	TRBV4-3	ASSQDGVAGGLERF
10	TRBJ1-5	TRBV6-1	TSWTGNKPQH
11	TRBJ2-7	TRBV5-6	ASNEQTGYKQY
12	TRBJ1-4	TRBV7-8	ASSSDTASGKLF
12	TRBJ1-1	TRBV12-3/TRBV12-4	ASKWTDDNTEAF
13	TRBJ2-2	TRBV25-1	GSTRTSGDTEELF
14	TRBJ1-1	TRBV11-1	AGGLGQWGVNAEAF